Described below is a single T cell receptor beta chain sequence and its context. These data are taken from a study of cytomegalovirus exposure and HLA in healthy donors. V shed 4 bases and J 3 bases; nucleotides not matched to a gene: 13. Germline values: CDR1 MDHEN, CDR2 SYDVKM. The CDR3 runs to 18 residues. In the PCR, 60 Vbeta and 13 Jbeta primers were used. The table came from immunoSEQ multiplex PCR; TCRdb's copy has only in-frame clones and leaves some out. The sample has 160,000 or so clones, around four fifths seen once. The TCR was taken from a man between 18 and 29 years old in good health and CMV-seronegative. The sample was PBMCs. This chain links TRBV28 with TRBJ2-7; 12 bases map to TRBD2. DNA of the CDR3: TGTGCCAGCAGTTCCGGACTAGCGGGGCCGGTCTATAACTACGAGCAGTACTTC. This translates into CASSSGLAGPVYNYEQYF.